One sample yielded the 16 T cell receptor beta chains listed below, sequenced in a study of blood T cell repertoires in COVID-19. Method: immunoSEQ multiplex PCR; TCRdb's copy keeps in-frame clones and lacks some. Of about 440,000 clones in the sample, approximately 90% were seen once. The sample consisted of peripheral blood. These receptors came from a woman aged 25 to 39 with acute or convalescent COVID-19.

The chain joins TRBV13 to TRBJ2-5, with a tentative D call TRBD2 (6 bases). Germline CDR1 reads PRHDT; CDR2 reads FYEKMQ (reference sequence). The length of the CDR3 is 14 residues. V was shortened by 7 bases and J by 7 bases, with 19 bases between the two germline ends. The CDR3 spells CASKQALSGVTQYF. Here the CDR3 DNA reads TGTGCCAGCAAACAGGCCTTATCGGGGGTGACCCAGTACTTC.

The chain recombines TRBV5-1 with TRBJ1-3; a possible D gene is TRBD1 (5 bases). Trimming took off 2 bases at V and 0 bases at J, with 9 bases between the two ends. The CDR3 consists of 15 residues. Germline V gives CDR1 SGHRS, CDR2 YFSETQ. The CDR3 loop reads CASSFTGYSGNTIYF. CDR3 nucleotides: TGCGCCAGCAGCTTTACAGGATACTCTGGAAACACCATATATTTT.

This chain connects TRBV4-1 to TRBJ2-5; perhaps TRBD2 as D (5 bases). The CDR3 has 14 residues. Germline CDR1 MGHRA, CDR2 YSYEKL. V dropped 5 bases and J dropped 0 bases, with 10 bases sitting between them. CDR3 in DNA: TGCGCCAGCAGCTTGGACTTTTACCAAGAGACCCAGTACTTC. It codes for CASSLDFYQETQYF.

V gene TRBV9 combines with J gene TRBJ1-5; weak D call: TRBD1 (5 bases). Germline-derived CDR1 and CDR2 are SGDLS and YYNGEE. V lost 0 bases, J lost 4 bases, and 17 bases lay in between. The CDR3 consists of 17 residues. The CDR3 is CASSVVETVLLNQPQHF. The CDR3 DNA is TGTGCCAGCAGCGTAGTTGAGACAGTTCTCTTAAATCAGCCCCAGCATTTT. Variable domain in full (rest from reference TRBV9 and TRBJ1-5): DSGVTQTPKHLITATGQRVTLRCSPRSGDLSVYWYQQSLDQGLQFLIQYYNGEERAKGNILERFSAQQFPDLHSELNLSSLELGDSALYFCASSVVETVLLNQPQHFGDGTRLSIL.

In this sample, this clone turned up a few times. This sample includes further DNA sequences coding for the same CDR3. The chain recombines TRBV7-9 with TRBJ2-2; the D is unclear. Germline V CDR1 and CDR2: SEHNR, FQNEAQ (reference sequence). There are 12 residues in the CDR3. The V gene lost 1 base and the J gene lost 6 bases, with 3 bases spanning the gap. CDR3 region: CASSLGAGELFF. The CDR3 DNA reads TGTGCCAGCAGCTTAGGCGCCGGGGAGCTGTTTTTT.

The chain has TRBV7-9 and TRBJ2-5; D uncertain. V was clipped by 1 base and J by 1 base, with 4 bases between them. Germline-derived CDR1 and CDR2 are SEHNR and FQNEAQ (reference sequence). The CDR3 contains 13 residues. The CDR3 loop reads CASSLGVQETQYF. Here the CDR3 DNA reads TGTGCCAGCAGCTTAGGAGTCCAAGAGACCCAGTACTTC. The whole variable domain, filled in from reference TRBV7-9 and TRBJ2-5, reads DTGVSQNPRHKITKRGQNVTFRCDPISEHNRLYWYRQTLGQGPEFLTYFQNEAQLEKSRLLSDRFSAERPKGSFSTLEIQRTEQGDSAMYLCASSLGVQETQYFGPGTRLLVL.

The genes are TRBV9 and TRBJ1-1; TRBD1 might be the D (6 bases). Germline V gives CDR1 SGDLS, CDR2 YYNGEE. Trimming pared 3 bases from V and 0 bases from J, leaving 27 bases between. The CDR3 has 20 residues. This chain's CDR3 is CASSDSLGWTDGTMNTEAFF. The CDR3 DNA is TGTGCCAGCAGCGATTCCCTGGGTTGGACAGATGGTACCATGAACACTGAAGCTTTCTTT.

The chain employs TRBV19 and TRBJ1-1; D is perhaps TRBD1 (5 bases). This CDR3 has 17 residues. Trimming shortened V by 0 bases and J by 0 bases, and 14 bases separated the two germline ends. The germline V gene encodes CDR1 LNHDA and CDR2 SQIVND (reference sequence). The CDR3 sequence is CASSIDTRTRMNTEAFF. The CDR3 coding sequence is TGTGCCAGTAGTATAGATACCCGGACACGTATGAACACTGAAGCTTTCTTT.

In this sample, this clone turned up a few times. The CDR3 nucleotides are TGTGCCAGCAGAAGCGCGGGCAGCTCTTACGAGCAGTACTTC. Translating gives CASRSAGSSYEQYF. This sequence joins TRBV27 and TRBJ2-7, with D possibly TRBD2 on 5 matching bases. The CDR3 has 14 amino acids. Germline V lookup: CDR1 MNHEY, CDR2 SMNVEV (reference sequence). V lost 6 bases to trimming and J lost 4 bases, with 16 bases between them.

The chain recombines TRBV7-3 with TRBJ1-1; maybe TRBD1 (6 bases). The CDR3 runs to 13 residues. The germline CDR1 and CDR2 sequences are SGHTA and FQGTGA. V lost 4 bases, J lost 5 bases, and 11 bases lay in between. CDR3 sequence (DNA): TGTGCCAGCAGCTCCACAGGGTCTACTGAAGCTTTCTTT. This encodes CASSSTGSTEAFF.

The chain carries TRBV7-3 and TRBJ2-2; the D is unclear. Between the trimmed V and J ends, which lost 1 base and 1 base, there was a span of 4 bases. The CDR3 loop spans 14 amino acids. CDR1 and CDR2 (germline): SGHTA, FQGTGA. This CDR3 reads CASSLIRNTGELFF. CDR3 nucleotides: TGTGCCAGCAGCTTAATTAGGAACACCGGGGAGCTGTTTTTT.

This chain links TRBV2 with TRBJ1-2; 8 bases fit TRBD1. The ends lost 5 bases at V and 8 bases at J; junction bases unmatched: 4. Germline V CDR1 and CDR2: SNHLY, FYNNEI. The CDR3 is made up of 12 amino acids. The CDR3 DNA follows: TGTGCCAGCAGTACGACAGGGGCCGGCTACACCTTC. Protein product: CASSTTGAGYTF.

The chain links TRBV9 to TRBJ1-3; D might be TRBD1 (5 bases). Germline lookup yields CDR1 SGDLS and CDR2 YYNGEE. The CDR3 runs 16 residues. The V gene lost 2 bases and the J gene lost 2 bases, with 14 bases spanning the gap. The CDR3 coding sequence is TGTGCCAGCAGCGTTGCAGGCGGGGGGACTGGAAACACCATATATTTT. Translated, it gives CASSVAGGGTGNTIYF.

The rearrangement links TRBV6-5 to TRBJ1-1; tentative D call: TRBD1 (5 bases). Deletions cut 4 bases from V and 5 bases from J, with 17 bases between. Germline CDR1 MNHEY, CDR2 SVGAGI. The CDR3 contains 15 residues. Here the CDR3 reads CASSLSRVGRTEAFF. CDR3 DNA sequence: TGTGCCAGCAGTTTGTCCAGGGTCGGTCGTACTGAAGCTTTCTTT.

For the CDR3, the DNA is TGTGCCAGCAGTGAATCTCAAAGCCCCGGGGAGCTGTTTTTT. This translates into CASSESQSPGELFF. The chain links TRBV2 to TRBJ2-2; no clear D gene. The V gene lost 2 bases and the J gene lost 6 bases, with 10 bases spanning the gap. The CDR3 is 14 residues long. The V gene's germline CDR1 is SNHLY and CDR2 FYNNEI.

The V and J genes are TRBV29-1 and TRBJ2-3, with D maybe TRBD1 (6 bases). Trimming removed 7 bases from V and 7 bases from J, with 12 bases in between. This CDR3 is 11 amino acids long. CDR1 and CDR2 (germline): SQVTM, ANQGSEA. The CDR3 loop is CSAPQGHTQYF. CDR3 sequence (DNA): TGCAGCGCCCCACAGGGACATACGCAGTATTTT.